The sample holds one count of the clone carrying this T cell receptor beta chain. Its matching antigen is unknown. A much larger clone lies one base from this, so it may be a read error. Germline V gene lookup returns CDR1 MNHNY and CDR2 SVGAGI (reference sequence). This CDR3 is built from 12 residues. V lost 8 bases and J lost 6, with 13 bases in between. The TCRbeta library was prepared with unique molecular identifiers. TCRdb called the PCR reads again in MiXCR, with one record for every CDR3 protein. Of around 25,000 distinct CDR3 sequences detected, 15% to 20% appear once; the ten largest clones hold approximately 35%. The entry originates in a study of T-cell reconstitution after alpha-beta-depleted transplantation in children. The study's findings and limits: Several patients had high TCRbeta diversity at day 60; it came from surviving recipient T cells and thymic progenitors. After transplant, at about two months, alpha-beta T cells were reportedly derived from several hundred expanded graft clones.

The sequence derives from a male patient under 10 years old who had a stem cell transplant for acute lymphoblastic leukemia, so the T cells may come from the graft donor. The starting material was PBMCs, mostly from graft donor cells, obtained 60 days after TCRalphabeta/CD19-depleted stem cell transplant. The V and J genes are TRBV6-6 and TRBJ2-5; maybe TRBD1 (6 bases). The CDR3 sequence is CASGTGTQTQYF. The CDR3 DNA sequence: TGTGCCAGCGGCACAGGGACGCAGACCCAGTACTTC.